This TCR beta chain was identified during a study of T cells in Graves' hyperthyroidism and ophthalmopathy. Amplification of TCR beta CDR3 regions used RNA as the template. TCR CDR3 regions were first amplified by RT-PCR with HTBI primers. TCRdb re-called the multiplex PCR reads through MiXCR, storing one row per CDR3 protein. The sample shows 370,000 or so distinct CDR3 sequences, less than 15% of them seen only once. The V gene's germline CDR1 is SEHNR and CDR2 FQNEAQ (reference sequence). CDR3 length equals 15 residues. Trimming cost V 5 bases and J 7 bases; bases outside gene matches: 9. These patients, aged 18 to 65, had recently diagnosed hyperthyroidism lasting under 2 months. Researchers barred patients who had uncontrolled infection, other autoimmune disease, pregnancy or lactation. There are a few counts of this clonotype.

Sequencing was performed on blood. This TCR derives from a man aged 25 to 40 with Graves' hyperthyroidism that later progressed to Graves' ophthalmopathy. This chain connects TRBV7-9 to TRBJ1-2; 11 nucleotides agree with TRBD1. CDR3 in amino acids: CASSPRDRGTRGYTF. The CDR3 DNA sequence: TGTGCCAGCAGCCCCAGGGACAGGGGGACTCGTGGCTACACCTTC.